The 11 T cell receptor beta chains presented below share a single source sample, sequenced in a study of glioma-infiltrating T cells. TCR alpha and beta CDR3 regions were amplified from RNA using iRepertoire nested multiplex PCR. TCRdb re-called the multiplex PCR reads with MiXCR, one entry per CDR3 protein. Of approximately 93,000 distinct CDR3 sequences listed, approximately 39% were seen once; the top ten hold more than 30%. Sequences were obtained from glioma tissue, nonneoplastic brain tissue, or PBMCs (not recorded which). The receptors were sampled from a human donor with low-grade glioma or glioblastoma, undergoing nonglioma brain surgery, or in good health (not recorded which).

This clonotype has just a few counts. A much bigger clone sits one base away, suggesting this may be a read error. The chain carries TRBV7-2 and TRBJ2-1; 13 bases line up with TRBD2. Germline V gene lookup returns CDR1 SGHTA and CDR2 FQGNSA. The CDR3 sequence is 20 residues long. As DNA, the CDR3 is TGTGCCAGCAGCCTGCGGACAGGTTCAATACTAGCGGGGGGGCAAAATGAGCAGCTCTTC. Protein: CASSLRTGSILAGGQNEQLF. The variable domain in full, completed from reference TRBV7-2 and TRBJ2-1, reads GAGVSQSPSNKVTEKGKDVELRCDPISGHTALYWYRQSLGQGLEFLIYFQGNSAPDKSGLPSDRFSAERTGGSVSTLTIQRTQQEDSAVYLCASSLRTGSILAGGQNEQLFGPGTRLTVL.

This clonotype occurred a few times. The chain recombines TRBV7-2 with TRBJ2-1, with D unclear. Germline CDR1 and CDR2: SGHTA and FQGNSA. CDR3 length: 11 amino acids. V lost 2 bases and J 9 bases, leaving 5 bases between the germline ends. The CDR3 loop is CASSLSGEQFF. In DNA, the CDR3 is TGTGCCAGCAGCTTATCCGGTGAGCAGTTCTTC.

Notes on this clonotype: It may be a read error: a sequence one base away is much more abundant. The V gene is TRBV3-1, the J gene TRBJ2-1; 13 nucleotides line up with TRBD2. The CDR3 spans 13 residues. From germline, CDR1 is LGHDT and CDR2 YNNKEL (reference sequence). The ends lost 8 bases at V and 16 bases at J; junction bases unmatched: 11. The CDR3 reads CASQVLAGGALFF. For the CDR3, the DNA is TGTGCCAGCCAAGTACTAGCGGGGGGGGCACTATTCTTC.

This clonotype was counted at least ten times. The gene calls are TRBV19 and TRBJ1-5; no reliable D call. The CDR3 has 17 amino acids. Germline assignment: CDR1 LNHDA and CDR2 SQIVND (reference sequence). V shed 5 bases and J shed 2 bases, with 19 bases lying between them. The CDR3 DNA sequence: TGTGCCAGTAGTCCTAGCTACAGAGGAGTTCGCAATCAGCCCCAGCATTTT. Its protein product is CASSPSYRGVRNQPQHF.

A remark on this clonotype: A much larger clone is a single base away; this may be a read error. The chain couples TRBV4-2 to TRBJ1-2, with 9 positions matching TRBD1. CDR1 and CDR2 (germline): LGHNA, YNFKEQ. This CDR3 spans 15 amino acids. CDR3 region: CASRFGQGNNCGYTF. The DNA for the CDR3 is TGTGCCAGCAGATTCGGACAGGGGAATAACTGTGGCTACACCTTC.

This clonotype was seen repeatedly, ten times or more. V is TRBV12-3 or TRBV12-4 and J is TRBJ2-7; a weak D match, TRBD1 (6 bases). Trimming removed 6 bases at V and 3 bases at J, with 12 bases between. The CDR3 contains 13 residues. CDR3 residues: CASSKRTVYEQYF. CDR3 coding DNA: TGTGCCAGCAGCAAGCGGACAGTCTACGAGCAGTACTTC.

This clonotype was recorded at least ten times. The rearrangement joins TRBV6-5 to TRBJ2-1, with D uncertain. Germline V CDR1 and CDR2: MNHEY, SVGAGI. Trimming took 2 bases from V and 6 from J, leaving 11 bases between them. The CDR3 extends over 14 amino acids. CDR3: CASSYTDTSNEQFF. The DNA of the CDR3 is TGTGCCAGCAGTTACACCGACACGTCCAATGAGCAGTTCTTC.

A word on this clonotype: The CDR3 carries no conserved terminal phenylalanine or tryptophan, so it likely arises from a read error. Because the CDR3's place on the DNA is in doubt, the DNA is left out and the CDR3 is given as listed by TCRdb. J is TRBJ2-7 and V is TRBV6-1; the table's D call, TRBD1, has no DNA check behind it. A total of 9 residues make up the CDR3, ends included. Germline CDR1 and CDR2: MNHNS and SASEGT. Here the CDR3 reads CASRAGQGH.

This clonotype has ten or more counts. The chain has TRBV19 and TRBJ1-5; D might be TRBD1 (6 bases). This CDR3 spans 12 amino acids. Trimming left V 5 bases short and J 12 bases short, with 14 bases between. CDR1 is LNHDA, CDR2 SQIVND, per germline (reference sequence). CDR3 residues: CASSLRDTYQHF. The CDR3 nucleotides are TGTGCCAGTAGTCTTAGGGACACGTACCAGCATTTT. Full variable domain (rest looked up from reference TRBV19 and TRBJ1-5): DGGITQSPKYLFRKEGQNVTLSCEQNLNHDAMYWYRQDPGQGLRLIYYSQIVNDFQKGDIAEGYSVSREKKESFPLTVTSAQKNPTAFYLCASSLRDTYQHFGDGTRLSIL.

Concerning this clonotype itself: It may be a read error: a sequence one base away is much more abundant. The V gene is TRBV5-1, the J gene TRBJ2-7; tentatively, D is TRBD1 (5 bases). This CDR3 has 15 residues. Germline loops: CDR1 SGHRS, CDR2 YFSETQ. The V end was cut by 4 bases, the J end by 0 bases, with 14 bases between. This chain's CDR3 is CASSTKTVNSYEQYF. The CDR3 DNA reads TGCGCCAGCAGCACCAAGACAGTTAACTCCTACGAGCAGTACTTC. Full variable domain (missing parts from reference TRBV5-1 and TRBJ2-7): KAGVTQTPRYLIKTRGQQVTLSCSPISGHRSVSWYQQTPGQGLQFLFEYFSETQRNKGNFPGRFSGRQFSNSRSEMNVSTLELGDSALYLCASSTKTVNSYEQYFGPGTRLTVT.

V is TRBV7-8 and J is TRBJ1-6, with D uncertain. The V gene's germline CDR1 is SGHVS and CDR2 FQNEAQ. This CDR3 spans 14 amino acids. The CDR3 nucleotides read TGTGAAAACAGCAACAGAGTTCTCAATTCACCCCTCCACTTT. Its translation: CENSNRVLNSPLHF.